This T cell receptor beta chain comes out of a study of T cell responses to AZD1222 COVID-19 vaccine (dated by TCRdb to the early 2020s). Notes on the research overall: AZD1222 recipients given second doses at about 4 weeks or at about 12 weeks were pooled, since spike-specific TCR depth and breadth were not found to differ between the two schedules. Trial participants were enrolled by age into 18-55, 56-69 and 70-plus year subgroups, with about 150, 27 and 61 TCR-sequenced participants respectively. TCR sequencing covered some 250 trial participants: nearly 210 given two doses of AZD1222 and 26 given two doses of MenACWY control vaccine.

The intended sense of this specimen's time point label: baseline before first vaccination. The vaccinee samples were drawn from two UK trials, COV001 and COV002, one of which was a single-blind randomized controlled phase 2/3 trial testing AZD1222 (ChAdOx1 nCoV-19) in healthy adults. Trial participant PBMC samples were collected at day 0 and day 28 after the second dose for TCRbeta chain sequencing. General conclusions and limits of the study: After two AZD1222 doses, both the breadth and the depth of spike-specific TCRs were significantly higher than at day 0 and than in MenACWY recipients. The vaccine-associated CD4 TCRs covered the entire spike protein, and the dominant responses fell in regions 160-218 and 743-854. Reportedly, close to half of the unique spike-specific TCRs recognized epitopes lying outside the regions that are mutated in the B.1.351 and B.1.1.7 variants. Conclusions about previously exposed vaccinees were limited because only six AZD1222 recipients were SARS-CoV-2 seropositive at baseline. Participants were mostly white British and included more females than males, and it was suggested by the authors that clonal diversity may have been underestimated. The 56-69-year group was small, and its depth increase did not reach significance, likely because of low power. No day 14 peak-response samples were available, so repertoires were characterized only after the peak T cell response.

As to this clone: The antigen it binds to is not known. Base qualities are missing; no much larger clone stands one base away.

The CDR3 regions of human TCRbeta chains were analyzed by immunosequencing. The paper's processing steps were these. Repertoire TCRs were checked for matches against a reference library of SARS-CoV-2-specific TCRs that had been generated using the MIRA antigen-specificity platform. Breadth meant the fraction of unique TCRs that were SARS-CoV-2-associated, whereas depth meant the fraction of total T cells that were SARS-CoV-2-associated. Using the MIRA data, each spike-specific TCR was mapped to the spike region that the TCR reacts to and placed in a CD4 or CD8 class. Log10-transformed breadth and depth values were compared by one-way ANOVA with Sidak's multiple comparisons tests. TCRdb took this table from immuneACCESS and kept in-frame rearrangements with V and J called. Such tables lack part of the clones; where checked against another copy, unresolved V genes explain under half of the gap, and the rest is unexplained. For V, J and clone size, that table is used; D and trimming come from the DNA. A total of about 78,000 clones appear in this sample, around 90% of them only once. The ten largest make up roughly 23% of the sample.

The sample in question was peripheral blood, obtained on day 0 of AZD1222 vaccination. This receptor was identified in an adult in good health.

The DNA is TGTGCCAGCAGCTTAGGACGGAACAATCAGCCCCAGCATTTT. Its product reads: CASSLGRNNQPQHF. This sequence uses TRBV11-2 and TRBJ1-5; too little of a D gene remains to name it. The CDR3 numbers 14 residues from cysteine through phenylalanine. The entry retains the CDR3 DNA only, 42 bases that are in frame from base 1. Trimming takes 1 base from V and 3 bases from J, and the germline ends sit 7 bases apart. As encoded in the germline V gene, CDR1 is SGHAT while CDR2 is FQNNGV.